What follows describes a single T cell receptor (beta chain). The antigen remains unidentified. V was shortened by 3 bases and J by 4 bases, with 9 bases between the two germline ends. The CDR3 runs to 13 residues. Germline V gene sequence: CDR1 SGHTA, CDR2 FQGTGA. These data come from a study of cytotoxic CD8 clonotypes in ibrutinib-treated CLL. Across the whole study: Enrolment comprised approximately 10 relapsed/refractory and over 14 treatment-naive patients; some 18 were IGHV unmutated. General observations from the study: Baseline levels of clonality went above those of age-matched healthy donors and moved with circulating CD8+ T-cell counts.

Data came from immunoSEQ multiplex PCR; TCRdb stores just in-frame clones and leaves some out. The sample records about 330,000 clones, over 55% being singletons. This sample comprised PBMCs, obtained after 36 months of ibrutinib treatment. This TCR derives from a human donor with chronic lymphocytic leukemia. The chain combines TRBV7-3 with TRBJ1-2, with no clear D. The CDR3 region is CASSFNGVYGYTF. As DNA, the CDR3 is TGTGCCAGCAGCTTCAATGGGGTCTATGGCTACACCTTC.